A single T cell receptor beta chain is shown here with its context. This entry belongs to a study of blood T cell repertoires in COVID-19. This table comes from immunoSEQ multiplex PCR, and its TCRdb copy is limited to in-frame clones, with some not included. The sample lists more than 60,000 clones; 88% were seen once. Trimming took off 5 bases at V and 2 bases at J, with 17 bases between the two ends. Per germline, CDR1 PRHDT and CDR2 FYEKMQ (reference sequence). The CDR3 is 16 amino acids. The specimen was peripheral blood. J is TRBJ2-3 and V is TRBV13; perhaps TRBD2 as D (5 bases). The TCR originated in a woman between 45 and 60 years old with active or convalescent COVID-19. CDR3 sequence (DNA): TGTGCCAGCAGCCCCGCCTTGGCGGGCATCACAGATACGCAGTATTTT. Translated, it gives CASSPALAGITDTQYF.